There are a few counts of the clone carrying this T cell receptor (beta chain). The antigen remains undetermined. The sample originates from a study of T cells after yellow fever vaccination. The study, taken as a whole, reports: Researchers report a weaker secondary response that nonetheless peaked faster, day 5 versus 15.

TCRdb reprocessed the 5' RACE reads via MiXCR and lists one record per CDR3 protein. This sample has 300,000 or so distinct CDR3 sequences; 8% to 9.5% occur once, and the top ten carry 17%. The CDR3 has 13 amino acids. The germline gives CDR1 LNHDA, CDR2 SQIVND (reference sequence). V was trimmed by 4 bases and J by 2 bases, leaving 9 bases between them. The TCR originated in a man aged 18 to 30 who received the YFV17D yellow fever vaccine. Sequences were derived from PBMCs, sampled approximately 40 days after the first yellow fever vaccination. The chain joins TRBV19 to TRBJ2-7, with D perhaps matching TRBD2 (5 bases). The CDR3 sequence is CASSTGSTYEQYF. CDR3 nucleotides: TGTGCCAGTAGTACGGGGTCTACCTACGAGCAGTACTTC.